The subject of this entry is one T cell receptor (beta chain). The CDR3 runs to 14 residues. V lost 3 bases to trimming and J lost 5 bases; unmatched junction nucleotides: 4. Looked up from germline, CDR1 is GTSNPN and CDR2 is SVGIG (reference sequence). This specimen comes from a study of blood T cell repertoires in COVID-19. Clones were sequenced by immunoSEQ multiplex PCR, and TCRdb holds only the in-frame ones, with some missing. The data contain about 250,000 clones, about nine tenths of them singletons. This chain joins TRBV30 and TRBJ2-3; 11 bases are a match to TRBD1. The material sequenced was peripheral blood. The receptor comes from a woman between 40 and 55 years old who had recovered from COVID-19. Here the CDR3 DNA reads TGTGCCTGGAGCGCCGGGACAGGGGGAGATACGCAGTATTTT. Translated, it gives CAWSAGTGGDTQYF.